This T cell receptor beta chain was observed in a study of blood T cells in healthy people across ages. Using a J-beta primer mix together with a sample-barcoded 5' primer, a second PCR was run for 7 to 11 cycles. One entry per CDR3 protein results from TCRdb running MiXCR on the 5' RACE reads. This sample has about 1.8 million distinct CDR3 sequences, with 40% to 55% found just once. The CDR3 has 15 amino acids. Trimming stripped 7 bases from V and 8 bases from J, with 23 bases between. This clonotype was observed a handful of times. The sample was blood. J is TRBJ1-2 and V is TRBV12-3 or TRBV12-4, with a tentative D call TRBD1 (6 bases). The sequence came from a woman aged 35 to 49 in good health. The CDR3 DNA sequence: TGTGCCAGCAATAAAAGGACAGTTTCAATAAAAGGCTACACCTTC. Residues: CASNKRTVSIKGYTF.